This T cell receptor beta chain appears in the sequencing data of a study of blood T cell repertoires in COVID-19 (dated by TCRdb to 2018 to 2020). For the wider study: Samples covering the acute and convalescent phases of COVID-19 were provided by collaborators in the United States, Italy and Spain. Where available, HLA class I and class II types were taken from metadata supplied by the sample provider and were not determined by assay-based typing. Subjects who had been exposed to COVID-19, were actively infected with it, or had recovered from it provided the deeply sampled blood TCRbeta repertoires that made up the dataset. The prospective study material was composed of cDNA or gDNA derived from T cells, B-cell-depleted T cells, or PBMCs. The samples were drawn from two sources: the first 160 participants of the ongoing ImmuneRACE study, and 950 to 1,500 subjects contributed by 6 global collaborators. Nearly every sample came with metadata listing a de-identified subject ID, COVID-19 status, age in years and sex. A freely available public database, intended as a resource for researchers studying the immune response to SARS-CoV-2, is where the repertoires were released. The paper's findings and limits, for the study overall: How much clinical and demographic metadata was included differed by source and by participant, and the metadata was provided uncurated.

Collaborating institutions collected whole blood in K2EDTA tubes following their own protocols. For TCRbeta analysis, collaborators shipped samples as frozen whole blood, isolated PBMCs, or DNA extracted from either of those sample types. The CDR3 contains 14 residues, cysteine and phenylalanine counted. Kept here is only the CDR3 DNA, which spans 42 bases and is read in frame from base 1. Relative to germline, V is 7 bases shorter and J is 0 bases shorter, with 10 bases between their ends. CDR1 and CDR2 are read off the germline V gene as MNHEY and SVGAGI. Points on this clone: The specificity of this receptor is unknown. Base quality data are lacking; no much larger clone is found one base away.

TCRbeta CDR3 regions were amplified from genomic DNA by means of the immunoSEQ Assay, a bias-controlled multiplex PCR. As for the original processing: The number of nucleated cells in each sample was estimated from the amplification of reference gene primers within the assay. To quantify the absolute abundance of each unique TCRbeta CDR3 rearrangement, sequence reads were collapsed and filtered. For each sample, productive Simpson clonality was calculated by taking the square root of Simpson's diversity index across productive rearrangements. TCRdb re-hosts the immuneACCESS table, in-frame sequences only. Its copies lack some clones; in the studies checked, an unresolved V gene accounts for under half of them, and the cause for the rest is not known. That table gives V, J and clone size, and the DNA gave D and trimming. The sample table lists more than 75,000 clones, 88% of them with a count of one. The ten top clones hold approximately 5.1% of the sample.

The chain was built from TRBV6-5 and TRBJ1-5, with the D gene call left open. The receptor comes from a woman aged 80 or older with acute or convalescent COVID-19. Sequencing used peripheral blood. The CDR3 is CASKSGSSNQPQHF. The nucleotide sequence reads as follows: TGTGCCAGCAAGTCGGGTAGTAGCAATCAGCCCCAGCATTTT.